These 29 T cell receptor beta chains share one sample of origin, sequenced in a study of cytomegalovirus exposure and HLA in healthy donors. Amplification used 60 Vbeta primers and 13 Jbeta primers. Sequencing used immunoSEQ multiplex PCR; TCRdb keeps in-frame clones, though not all of them. The table shows under 150,000 clones, with around 79% occurring only once. The material sequenced was PBMCs. The receptors stem from a woman aged 25 to 39 in good health and CMV-seropositive.

V usage is TRBV19 and J usage is TRBJ1-2; no clear D gene. Trimming shortened V by 5 bases and J by 4 bases, and 17 bases separated the two germline ends. The CDR3 is 15 amino acids. From germline, CDR1 is LNHDA and CDR2 SQIVND (reference sequence). The CDR3 nucleotides are TGTGCCAGTAGTGTGGAATCGGCCGCGGGCTATGGCTACACCTTC. It is translated as CASSVESAAGYGYTF.

The chain combines TRBV28 with TRBJ1-1; D unclear. The CDR3 runs to 14 residues. Trimming took 8 bases from V and 1 from J, leaving 14 bases between them. Germline CDR1 reads MDHEN; CDR2 reads SYDVKM. As DNA, the CDR3 is TGTGCCAGCGGGTGGGCCAGCCCGAACACTGAAGCTTTCTTT. It yields the protein CASGWASPNTEAFF.

This sequence joins TRBV2 and TRBJ2-1, with 13 bases identical to TRBD2. CDR1 is SNHLY and CDR2 is FYNNEI in the germline V gene. J lost 3 bases, V lost 8 bases, and 10 bases had no gene match. This CDR3 has 17 amino acids. This CDR3 is CASPRTSGGDLYNEQFF. The CDR3 DNA follows: TGTGCCAGCCCGAGGACTAGCGGGGGAGACCTCTACAATGAGCAGTTCTTC.

This chain joins TRBV19 and TRBJ1-6, with TRBD1 matching over 7 bases. V shed 3 bases and J 7 bases; nucleotides not matched to a gene: 15. Germline assignment: CDR1 LNHDA and CDR2 SQIVND (reference sequence). The CDR3 has 18 residues. The CDR3 here is CASSIRRIGDSRNSPLHF. CDR3 DNA: TGTGCCAGTAGTATTCGGCGGATTGGGGACAGTAGGAATTCACCCCTCCACTTT.

V gene TRBV7-6 combines with J gene TRBJ2-7; D remains ambiguous. This CDR3 has 12 residues. Looked up from germline, CDR1 is SGHVS and CDR2 is FNYEAQ. V lost 5 bases and J lost 6, with 11 bases in between. CDR3 residues: CASSTHGFEQYF. The CDR3 DNA follows: TGTGCCAGCAGCACCCACGGGTTCGAGCAGTACTTC.

The rearrangement uses TRBV5-1 and TRBJ1-2, with a weak D call TRBD1 (6 bases). The CDR3 spans 13 residues. V was pared by 0 bases and J by 5 bases, with 8 bases between. Germline lookup yields CDR1 SGHRS and CDR2 YFSETQ. The CDR3 nucleotides are TGCGCCAGCAGCTTGGGGACAGAATATGGCTACACCTTC. It translates to CASSLGTEYGYTF.

This clone was detected once. The chain is built from TRBV11-2 and TRBJ2-3; TRBD2 is a possible D gene (5 bases). CDR3 length: 16 residues. The V end lost 5 bases, the J end lost 6 bases, and 21 bases lay between the germline ends. Germline CDR1 and CDR2: SGHAT and FQNNGV. The CDR3 spells CASSRPPRTSEDTQYF. DNA for the CDR3: TGTGCCAGCAGCCGGCCCCCGCGAACTAGTGAGGATACGCAGTATTTT. Full variable domain (rest looked up from reference TRBV11-2 and TRBJ2-3): EAGVAQSPRYKIIEKRQSVAFWCNPISGHATLYWYQQILGQGPKLLIQFQNNGVVDDSQLPKDRFSAERLKGVDSTLKIQPAKLEDSAVYLCASSRPPRTSEDTQYFGPGTRLTVL.

Here the CDR3 reads CASSQGGSGGARETQYF. CDR3 nucleotide sequence: TGTGCCAGCAGCCAAGGGGGTAGCGGGGGGGCCAGGGAGACCCAGTACTTC. This sequence joins TRBV4-2 and TRBJ2-5, with 11 bases lining up with TRBD2. The junction had 9 bases not matched to a gene; V was cut back by 1 base and J by 5 bases. Germline CDR1 and CDR2: LGHNA and YNFKEQ. This CDR3 is built from 17 residues.

V gene TRBV7-9 combines with J gene TRBJ1-2; 8 nucleotides line up with TRBD1. The germline gives CDR1 SEHNR, CDR2 FQNEAQ (reference sequence). The CDR3 covers 13 residues. The V segment lost 5 bases and the J segment 8 bases; nucleotides outside the gene matches: 7. CDR3 coding DNA: TGTGCCAGCAGCCCGACAGGGGTGGGAGGCTACACCTTC. Its translation: CASSPTGVGGYTF.

This chain links TRBV9 with TRBJ2-7; tentative D call: TRBD1 (6 bases). The CDR3 has 13 amino acids. V lost 4 bases and J 3 bases, leaving 11 bases between the germline ends. CDR1 SGDLS and CDR2 YYNGEE come from the germline V gene. The CDR3 DNA reads TGTGCCAGCAGCTCCCGGGACAACTACGAGCAGTACTTC. It specifies CASSSRDNYEQYF.

V is TRBV7-9 and J is TRBJ2-7; perhaps TRBD2 as D (6 bases). The CDR3 has 14 residues. The V and J ends lost 5 bases and 0 bases respectively, with 11 bases between them. In germline, CDR1 is SEHNR, CDR2 FQNEAQ (reference sequence). The CDR3: CASSTTSSSYEQYF. CDR3 coding DNA: TGTGCCAGCAGCACGACTAGTTCCTCCTACGAGCAGTACTTC. Full variable domain (missing parts from reference TRBV7-9 and TRBJ2-7): DTGVSQNPRHKITKRGQNVTFRCDPISEHNRLYWYRQTLGQGPEFLTYFQNEAQLEKSRLLSDRFSAERPKGSFSTLEIQRTEQGDSAMYLCASSTTSSSYEQYFGPGTRLTVT.

This clone appeared a single time. The V call is TRBV6-5, the J call TRBJ2-5, with 7 bases that match TRBD2. V shed 4 bases, J shed 8 bases, and the junction held 7 bases outside the gene matches. From germline, CDR1 is MNHEY and CDR2 SVGAGI. This CDR3 contains 13 residues. This CDR3 is CASSFPASGTQYF. The CDR3 DNA follows: TGTGCCAGCAGTTTCCCGGCTAGCGGAACCCAGTACTTC.

The V call is TRBV5-1, the J call TRBJ1-4; TRBD1 might be the D (5 bases). The CDR3 sequence is 14 residues long. Trimming took 2 bases from V and 7 from J, leaving 12 bases between them. From germline, CDR1 is SGHRS and CDR2 YFSETQ. CDR3: CASSLGARREKLFF. The CDR3 nucleotides are TGCGCCAGCAGCTTAGGGGCCAGGCGTGAAAAACTGTTTTTT.

V is TRBV2 and J is TRBJ2-1, with 11 bases fitting TRBD2. CDR1 and CDR2 (germline): SNHLY, FYNNEI. The J segment lost 6 bases and the V segment lost 4 bases, leaving 2 bases of the junction unmatched. There are 14 residues in the CDR3. CDR3 amino acids: CASSGLAGSNEQFF. The CDR3, as DNA: TGTGCCAGCAGTGGACTAGCGGGGTCCAATGAGCAGTTCTTC.

Only one count was recorded for this clone. The V gene is TRBV4-1, the J gene TRBJ1-2, with D possibly TRBD1 on 6 matching bases. The CDR3 has 14 amino acids. CDR1 and CDR2 from the germline V gene are MGHRA and YSYEKL. The ends were cut back, 4 bases at V and 5 bases at J, with 14 bases in the middle. CDR3 in amino acids: CASSRVTGPYGYTF. CDR3 nucleotides: TGCGCCAGCAGCCGCGTAACAGGGCCGTATGGCTACACCTTC.

This sequence joins TRBV5-6 and TRBJ2-7, with 9 bases identical to TRBD1. The CDR3 sequence is 16 residues long. Germline V lookup: CDR1 SGHDT, CDR2 YYEEEE. The V and J ends lost 0 bases and 5 bases, in that order; junction bases with no gene match: 9. CDR3: CASSLALGTGNHEQYF. The CDR3 DNA reads as TGTGCCAGCAGCTTGGCCTTAGGGACAGGGAACCACGAGCAGTACTTC.

This CDR3 is CASSLTGANTGELFF. CDR3 in DNA: TGTGCCAGCAGCTTAACCGGTGCGAACACCGGGGAGCTGTTTTTT. The J gene is TRBJ2-2, the V gene TRBV7-3; D remains unclear. V lost 0 bases to trimming and J lost 0 bases, with 5 bases between them. From germline, CDR1 is SGHTA and CDR2 FQGTGA. The CDR3 contains 15 residues.

This clone was counted between two and nine times. The gene calls are TRBV6-5 and TRBJ2-2; 7 nucleotides match TRBD1. Looked up from germline, CDR1 is MNHEY and CDR2 is SVGAGI. The CDR3 loop spans 14 amino acids. V gave up 2 bases and J gave up 7 bases; unmatched junction bases: 4. In DNA form, the CDR3 reads TGTGCCAGCAGTTACGGTCAGGGGGTCGGGGAGCTGTTTTTT. It yields the protein CASSYGQGVGELFF.

The chain joins TRBV13 to TRBJ2-3; 12 bases line up with TRBD2. Germline V gives CDR1 PRHDT, CDR2 FYEKMQ (reference sequence). V was clipped by 4 bases and J by 2 bases; unmatched bases: 4. This CDR3 has 16 amino acids. For the CDR3, the DNA is TGTGCCAGCAGCTCTAGACTAGCGGGGGCCACAGATACGCAGTATTTT. It yields the protein CASSSRLAGATDTQYF.

CDR3 coding DNA: TGTGCCAGCAGCTCCAGCGATCAGCCCCAGCATTTT. Translated, it gives CASSSSDQPQHF. The J gene is TRBJ1-5, the V gene TRBV7-2; no clear D gene. Germline CDR1 reads SGHTA; CDR2 reads FQGNSA. Trimming pared 4 bases from V and 5 bases from J, leaving 6 bases between. This CDR3 has 12 residues.

The table lists this clone with a count of one. This sequence joins TRBV4-2 and TRBJ1-4; 7 bases align to TRBD1. CDR1 is LGHNA and CDR2 is YNFKEQ in the germline V gene. The CDR3 extends over 14 amino acids. V gave up 1 base and J gave up 8 bases; unmatched junction bases: 4. The CDR3 here is CASSQGSGGEKLFF. The CDR3 DNA follows: TGTGCCAGCAGCCAAGGATCAGGGGGGGAAAAACTGTTTTTT.

The rearrangement links TRBV2 to TRBJ2-3; D not certain. Between the trimmed V and J ends, which lost 3 bases and 0 bases, there was a span of 4 bases. The CDR3 extends over 13 amino acids. Germline V gene sequence: CDR1 SNHLY, CDR2 FYNNEI. The CDR3 is CASSDPSTDTQYF. CDR3 nucleotide sequence: TGTGCCAGCAGTGACCCTAGCACAGATACGCAGTATTTT.

The J gene is TRBJ2-7, the V gene TRBV9; no reliable D call. The V end lost 0 bases, the J end lost 2 bases, and 9 bases lay between the germline ends. Germline CDR1 SGDLS, CDR2 YYNGEE. The CDR3 runs to 14 residues. The CDR3 DNA reads as TGTGCCAGCAGCGTAGAAACAGCTACCTACGAGCAGTACTTC. Its translation is CASSVETATYEQYF.

This sequence joins TRBV30 and TRBJ2-3; weak D call: TRBD1 (6 bases). The CDR3 runs 14 residues. V shed 4 bases and J shed 5 bases, with 16 bases lying between them. Germline-derived CDR1 and CDR2 are GTSNPN and SVGIG (reference sequence). The CDR3 sequence is CAWNVGAQVDTQYF. The CDR3 nucleotides are TGTGCCTGGAACGTGGGGGCCCAGGTAGATACGCAGTATTTT.

The rearrangement uses TRBV9 and TRBJ2-1; the match to TRBD2 covers 15 bases. V lost 2 bases and J lost 0; bases outside the gene matches: 9. The CDR3 runs to 20 residues. Germline CDR1 is SGDLS and CDR2 is YYNGEE. The CDR3 loop is CASSVTPGTSGGSSYNEQFF. In DNA form, the CDR3 reads TGTGCCAGCAGCGTGACCCCGGGGACTAGCGGGGGGAGCTCCTACAATGAGCAGTTCTTC.

The chain employs TRBV11-2 and TRBJ2-2; 9 nucleotides match TRBD1. The V gene's germline CDR1 is SGHAT and CDR2 FQNNGV. The junction had 4 bases not matched to a gene; V was cut back by 1 base and J by 4 bases. The length of the CDR3 is 16 residues. Written as DNA, the CDR3 is TGTGCCAGCAGCTTAGGGACAGGGGTAGGCACCGGGGAGCTGTTTTTT. It codes for CASSLGTGVGTGELFF.

The J gene is TRBJ2-3, the V gene TRBV27; 7 positions match TRBD2. The germline V gene has CDR1 MNHEY and CDR2 SMNVEV (reference sequence). Unmatched junction bases numbered 12, after V lost 4 bases and J lost 2 bases. This CDR3 comprises 17 residues. The CDR3 is CASSSPPGGGNTDTQYF. The CDR3 DNA reads TGTGCCAGCAGTTCACCCCCCGGCGGGGGTAACACAGATACGCAGTATTTT.

This clone was counted only a few times. The rearrangement joins TRBV5-1 to TRBJ2-3, with a weak D call TRBD1 (5 bases). CDR3 length: 16 residues. V gave up 4 bases and J gave up 2 bases, with 17 bases separating them. Germline CDR1 and CDR2: SGHRS and YFSETQ. For the CDR3, the DNA is TGCGCCAGCAGCGGGGCCACCGCCAGATACACAGATACGCAGTATTTT. It translates to CASSGATARYTDTQYF.

V is TRBV25-1 and J is TRBJ2-7; D is possibly TRBD2 (5 bases). Germline CDR1 is MGHDK and CDR2 is SYGVNS. Trimming took off 3 bases at V and 5 bases at J, with 26 bases between the two ends. This CDR3 spans 18 amino acids. CDR3 residues: CASSDPLSAPGNVHEQYF. In DNA, the CDR3 is TGTGCCAGCAGTGACCCCCTCTCTGCCCCCGGGAACGTCCACGAGCAGTACTTC.